The clone carrying this T cell receptor beta chain was detected many times. These data come from a study of regulatory T cells in long-lasting Graves disease. Construction of the TCR beta libraries employed iRepertoire HTBI primers in conjunction with Arm-PCR of CDR3 regions. MiXCR was run by TCRdb on the multiplex PCR reads, yielding one entry per CDR3 protein. The table lists 450,000 to 600,000 distinct CDR3 sequences, around an eighth of them singletons. The V gene's germline CDR1 is PRHDT and CDR2 FYEKMQ (reference sequence). V gave up 5 bases and J gave up 7 bases, with 14 bases separating them. CDR3 size: 14 residues. Documented time point: newly diagnosed GD, antithyroid drugs for less than 3 months. Isolated PBMC RNA provided the starting material for the TCR library. In each case, Graves' disease was diagnosed per American Thyroid Association guidelines. These sequences were also reported in another study, on T cells in Graves' hyperthyroidism and ophthalmopathy. This second study notes: Calling Graves' hyperthyroidism stable meant ophthalmopathy did not progress within 18 months. Diagnosis relied on clinical symptoms, serum thyroxine and TRAb, thyroid ultrasound and orbital computed tomography.

J is TRBJ2-2 and V is TRBV13, with D perhaps TRBD2 (6 bases). The sequence was obtained from a young man with Graves disease. Sequencing used peripheral blood mononuclear cells (PBMCs), obtained at new diagnosis, from a patient treated with antithyroid drugs. The CDR3 nucleotides read TGTGCCAGCAGCCCTAGCGCTAGCGACGGGGAGCTGTTTTTT. It is translated as CASSPSASDGELFF.